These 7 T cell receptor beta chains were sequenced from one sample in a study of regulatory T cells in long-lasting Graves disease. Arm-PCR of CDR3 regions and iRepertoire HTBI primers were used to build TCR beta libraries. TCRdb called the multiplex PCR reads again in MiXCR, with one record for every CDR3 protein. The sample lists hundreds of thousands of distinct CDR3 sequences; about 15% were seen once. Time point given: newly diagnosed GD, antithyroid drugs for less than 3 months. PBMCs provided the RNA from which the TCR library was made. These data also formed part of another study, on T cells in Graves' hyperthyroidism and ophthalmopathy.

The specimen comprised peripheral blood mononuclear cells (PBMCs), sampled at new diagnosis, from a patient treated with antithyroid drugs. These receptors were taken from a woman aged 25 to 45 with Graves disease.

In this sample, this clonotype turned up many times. CDR3 nucleotides: TGTGCCAGTTTGGAGGCAGGGTATGGAATGCAGCCCCAGCATTTT. Translated: CASLEAGYGMQPQHF. This chain joins TRBV28 and TRBJ1-5; TRBD1 is a possible D gene (5 bases). Per the germline V gene, CDR1 is MDHEN and CDR2 is SYDVKM. V was trimmed by 9 bases and J by 7 bases, leaving 22 bases between them. This CDR3 is 15 amino acids long.

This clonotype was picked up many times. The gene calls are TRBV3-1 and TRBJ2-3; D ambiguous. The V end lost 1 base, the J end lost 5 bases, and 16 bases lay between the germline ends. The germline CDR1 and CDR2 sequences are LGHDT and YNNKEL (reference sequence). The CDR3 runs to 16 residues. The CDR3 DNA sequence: TGTGCCAGCAGCCAAGCCAAGGACGGTTCGGGAGATACGCAGTATTTT. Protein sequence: CASSQAKDGSGDTQYF.

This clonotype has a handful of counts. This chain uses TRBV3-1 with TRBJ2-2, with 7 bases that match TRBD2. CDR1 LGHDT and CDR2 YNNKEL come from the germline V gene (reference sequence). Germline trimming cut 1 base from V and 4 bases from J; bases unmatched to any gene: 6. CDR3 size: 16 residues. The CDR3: CASSQVPSGVTGELFF. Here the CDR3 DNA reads TGTGCCAGCAGCCAAGTACCGAGCGGGGTCACCGGGGAGCTGTTTTTT.

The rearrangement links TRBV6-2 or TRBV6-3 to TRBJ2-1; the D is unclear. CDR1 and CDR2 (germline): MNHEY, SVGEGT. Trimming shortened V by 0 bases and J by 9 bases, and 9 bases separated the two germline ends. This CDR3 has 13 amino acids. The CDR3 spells CASSYSPPSEQFF. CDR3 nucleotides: TGTGCCAGCAGTTACTCGCCTCCGTCTGAGCAGTTCTTC.

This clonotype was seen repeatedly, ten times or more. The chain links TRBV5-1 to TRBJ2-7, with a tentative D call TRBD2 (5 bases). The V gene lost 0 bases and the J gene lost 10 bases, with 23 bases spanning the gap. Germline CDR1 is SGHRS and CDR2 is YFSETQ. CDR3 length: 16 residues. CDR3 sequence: CASSLALAGVQGFQYF. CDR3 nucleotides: TGCGCCAGCAGCTTGGCTTTAGCCGGGGTTCAAGGCTTTCAGTACTTC. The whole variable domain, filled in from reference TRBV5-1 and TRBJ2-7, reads KAGVTQTPRYLIKTRGQQVTLSCSPISGHRSVSWYQQTPGQGLQFLFEYFSETQRNKGNFPGRFSGRQFSNSRSEMNVSTLELGDSALYLCASSLALAGVQGFQYFGPGTRLTVT.

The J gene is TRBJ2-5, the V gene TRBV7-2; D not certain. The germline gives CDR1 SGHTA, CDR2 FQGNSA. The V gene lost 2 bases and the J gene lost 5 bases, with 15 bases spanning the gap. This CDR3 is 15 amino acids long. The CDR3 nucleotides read TGTGCCAGCAGCTTATTGGCCCAGAAGGGTGAGACCCAGTACTTC. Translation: CASSLLAQKGETQYF.

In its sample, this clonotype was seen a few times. In nucleotides, the CDR3 is TGTGCCAGCAGTTACTCTCTTTCGACTAGCGGCTTAACCTACGAGCAGTACTTC. Protein: CASSYSLSTSGLTYEQYF. The chain joins TRBV27 to TRBJ2-7, with 9 bases lining up with TRBD2. The J segment lost 2 bases and the V segment lost 4 bases, leaving 15 bases of the junction unmatched. The germline CDR1 and CDR2 sequences are MNHEY and SMNVEV (reference sequence). The CDR3 totals 18 residues.